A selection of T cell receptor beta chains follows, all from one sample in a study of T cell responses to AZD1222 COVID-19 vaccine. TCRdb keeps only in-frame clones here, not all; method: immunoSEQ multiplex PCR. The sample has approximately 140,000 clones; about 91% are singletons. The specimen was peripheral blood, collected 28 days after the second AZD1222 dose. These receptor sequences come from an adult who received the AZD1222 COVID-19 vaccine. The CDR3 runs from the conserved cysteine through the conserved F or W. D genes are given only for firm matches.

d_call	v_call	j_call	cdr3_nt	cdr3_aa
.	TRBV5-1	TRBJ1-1	TGCGCCAGCAGCTTGGCCTCTGACCCGTGGACAGCGAACACTGAAGCTTTCTTT	CASSLASDPWTANTEAFF
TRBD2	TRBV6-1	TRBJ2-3	TGTGCCAGCAGTGAACTAGCGGGTGTCACAGATACGCAGTATTTT	CASSELAGVTDTQYF
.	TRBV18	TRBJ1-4	TGTGCCAGCTCACCTAACCAGAATGAAAAACTGTTTTTT	CASSPNQNEKLFF
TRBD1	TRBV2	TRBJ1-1	TGTGCCAGCAGTCCCTCTCCTACAGGGGATGCTTTCTTT	CASSPSPTGDAFF
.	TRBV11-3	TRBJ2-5	TGTGCCAGCAGCTCGACAGAGCCTGAAGAGACCCAGTACTTC	CASSSTEPEETQYF
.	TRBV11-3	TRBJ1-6	TGTGCCAGCAGCTATGGGGTGGCAGGCCTCATTTCACCCCTCCACTTT	CASSYGVAGLISPLHF
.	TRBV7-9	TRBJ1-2	TGTGCCAGCAGCGCCTGGGACGCCCTACCTCAAAACTATGGCTACACCTTC	CASSAWDALPQNYGYTF
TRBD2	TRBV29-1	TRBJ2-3	TGCAGCGTACCCGGACTAGCGGGAGCCACAGATACGCAGTATTTT	CSVPGLAGATDTQYF
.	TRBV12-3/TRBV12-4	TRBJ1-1	TGTGCCAGCCAATCCCTCATGAACACTGAAGCTTTCTTT	CASQSLMNTEAFF
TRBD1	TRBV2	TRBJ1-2	TGTGCCAGCACCGACAGGGGCGCCGGCTACACCTTC	CASTDRGAGYTF
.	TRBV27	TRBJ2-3	TGTGCCAGCAGTTTAGTGGGCGAAGATACGCAGTATTTT	CASSLVGEDTQYF